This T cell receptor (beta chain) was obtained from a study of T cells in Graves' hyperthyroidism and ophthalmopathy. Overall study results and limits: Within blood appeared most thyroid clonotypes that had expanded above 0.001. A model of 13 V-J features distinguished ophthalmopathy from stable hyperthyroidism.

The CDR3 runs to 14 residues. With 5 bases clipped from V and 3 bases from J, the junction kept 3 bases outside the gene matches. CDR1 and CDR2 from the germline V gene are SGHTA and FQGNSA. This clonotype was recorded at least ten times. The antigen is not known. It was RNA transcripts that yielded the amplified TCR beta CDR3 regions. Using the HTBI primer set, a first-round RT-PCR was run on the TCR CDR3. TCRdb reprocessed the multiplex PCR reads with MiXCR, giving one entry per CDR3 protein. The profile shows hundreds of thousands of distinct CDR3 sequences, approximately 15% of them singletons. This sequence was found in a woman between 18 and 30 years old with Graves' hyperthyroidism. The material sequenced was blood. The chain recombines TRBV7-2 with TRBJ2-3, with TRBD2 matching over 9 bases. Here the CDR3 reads CASSPTSGTDTQYF. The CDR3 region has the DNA TGTGCCAGCAGCCCGACTAGCGGAACAGATACGCAGTATTTT.